One and the same sample provided the 17 T cell receptor beta chains below, sequenced in a study of T cell repertoires in cytomegalovirus infection. TCRdb reanalysed the reads using MiXCR and keeps one entry per CDR3 protein. The sample yields approximately 120,000 distinct CDR3 sequences, about 30% seen once. These TCRs are of unknown antigen specificity. The sample consisted of CD8+ T cells from cultured PBMCs, taken from culture after CMV antigen stimulation. Source of these receptors: a human donor in good health (CMV status not recorded). Some clones in this sample may be carry-over from other donors' samples.

Worth noting for this clonotype: The junction differs from germline at one of its ends, possibly a read error. The V call is TRBV24-1, the J call TRBJ2-3; D perhaps matches TRBD1 (6 bases). Looked up from germline, CDR1 is KGHDR and CDR2 is SFDVKD. This CDR3 region has 13 residues. This CDR3 is CATSPDSTDTPYF. Written as DNA, the CDR3 is TGTGCCACCAGTCCGGACAGCACAGATACGCCGTATTTT.

CDR3 DNA sequence: TGTGCCAGCAGCTTAGTAGGGTCCGGGGAAAAACTGTTTTTT. Residues: CASSLVGSGEKLFF. The gene calls are TRBV7-9 and TRBJ1-4; no firm D call. V was clipped by 1 base and J by 8 bases, with 11 bases between them. Germline V gene data show CDR1 as SEHNR and CDR2 as FQNEAQ (reference sequence). This CDR3 is 14 amino acids long.

The chain carries TRBV12-3 or TRBV12-4 and TRBJ2-2; TRBD2 is a possible D gene (5 bases). The CDR3 runs to 13 residues. V dropped 4 bases and J dropped 2 bases, with 5 bases sitting between them. CDR3 in DNA: TGTGCCAGCAGTTCTAGCAACACCGGGGAGCTGTTTTTT. This gives the protein CASSSSNTGELFF.

The rearrangement links TRBV12-3 or TRBV12-4 to TRBJ1-5; D call uncertain. V shed 3 bases and J shed 3 bases, with 9 bases lying between them. CDR3 length: 14 amino acids. In DNA, the CDR3 is TGTGCCAGCAGTTTTAGGCAGGCCAATCAGCCCCAGCATTTT. Protein product: CASSFRQANQPQHF.

The chain couples TRBV7-8 to TRBJ2-1, with D hard to call. Germline loops: CDR1 SGHVS, CDR2 FQNEAQ. This CDR3 has 12 residues. V lost 5 bases and J lost 7, with 9 bases in between. CDR3 sequence reads: CASSQEGNEQFF. The CDR3, as DNA: TGTGCCAGCAGCCAAGAAGGGAATGAGCAGTTCTTC. The whole variable domain, remainder taken from reference TRBV7-8 and TRBJ2-1, is GAGVSQSPRYKVAKRGQDVALRCDPISGHVSLFWYQQALGQGPEFLTYFQNEAQLDKSGLPSDRFFAERPEGSVSTLKIQRTQQEDSAVYLCASSQEGNEQFFGPGTRLTVL.

The chain is built from TRBV19 and TRBJ2-1; D call uncertain. From germline, CDR1 is LNHDA and CDR2 SQIVND (reference sequence). The CDR3 runs to 16 residues. V lost 1 base to trimming and J lost 0 bases, with 10 bases between them. Written as DNA, the CDR3 is TGTGCCAGTAGTATAGGCGGCAGGAGCTCCTACAATGAGCAGTTCTTC. The encoded protein is CASSIGGRSSYNEQFF.

The chain is built from TRBV28 and TRBJ2-3; weak D call: TRBD1 (6 bases). The CDR3 has 14 residues. Looked up from germline, CDR1 is MDHEN and CDR2 is SYDVKM. V was pared by 3 bases and J by 2 bases, with 9 bases between. CDR3 in amino acids: CASSLGAFTDTQYF. The CDR3 DNA follows: TGTGCCAGCAGTTTGGGGGCCTTCACAGATACGCAGTATTTT.

This clonotype was found a few times. This chain uses TRBV7-2 with TRBJ2-7; D perhaps matches TRBD2 (5 bases). Trimming took 4 bases from V and 2 from J, leaving 15 bases between them. The CDR3 totals 15 residues. In germline, CDR1 is SGHTA, CDR2 FQGNSA. The CDR3 loop is CASSSPGTTTYEQYF. The DNA for the CDR3 is TGTGCCAGCAGCTCCCCGGGAACAACCACCTACGAGCAGTACTTC.

This clonotype was found a few times. This chain uses TRBV20-1 with TRBJ1-2, with 7 positions matching TRBD1. The CDR3 covers 15 residues. J lost 3 bases, V lost 4 bases, and 11 bases had no gene match. CDR1 is DFQATT and CDR2 is SNEGSKA in the germline V gene (reference sequence). The CDR3 region is CSAIDRESSDYGYTF. Here the CDR3 DNA reads TGCAGTGCTATAGACAGGGAATCTTCGGACTATGGCTACACCTTC.

The chain recombines TRBV20-1 with TRBJ1-2, with D possibly matching TRBD1 (5 bases). This CDR3 contains 15 residues. The V gene lost 5 bases and the J gene lost 4 bases, with 20 bases spanning the gap. CDR1 is DFQATT and CDR2 is SNEGSKA in the germline V gene (reference sequence). CDR3 DNA sequence: TGCAGTGCTCGCCGGGGGGGGGACGCATTCTATGGCTACACCTTC. It codes for CSARRGGDAFYGYTF.

This clonotype was seen many times. This chain's CDR3 is CASSAIGDNEQFF. The CDR3 nucleotides are TGTGCCAGCAGCGCCATCGGGGACAATGAGCAGTTCTTC. The rearrangement uses TRBV7-2 and TRBJ2-1; D might be TRBD2 (5 bases). Trimming left V 5 bases short and J 5 bases short, with 10 bases between. CDR1 is SGHTA, CDR2 FQGNSA, per germline. This CDR3 spans 13 amino acids.

This chain uses TRBV7-9 with TRBJ1-1; maybe TRBD1 (6 bases). The germline V gene encodes CDR1 SEHNR and CDR2 FQNEAQ (reference sequence). Trimming pared 6 bases from V and 0 bases from J, leaving 8 bases between. This CDR3 region has 13 residues. The CDR3 is CASRSGVNTEAFF. The CDR3 nucleotides read TGTGCCAGCAGATCAGGGGTGAACACTGAAGCTTTCTTT.

The V call is TRBV2, the J call TRBJ2-3, with a tentative D call TRBD2 (6 bases). Trimming shortened V by 7 bases and J by 6 bases, and 11 bases separated the two germline ends. CDR1 SNHLY and CDR2 FYNNEI come from the germline V gene. This CDR3 comprises 12 residues. The CDR3 DNA reads as TGTGCCAGCAAGGCGGGGCTTGATACGCAGTATTTT. Amino acid sequence: CASKAGLDTQYF.

The chain recombines TRBV7-8 with TRBJ2-4; perhaps D is TRBD1 or TRBD2 (7 bases each). The CDR3 is 16 residues long. Germline-derived CDR1 and CDR2 are SGHVS and FQNEAQ. Trimming shortened V by 1 base and J by 3 bases, and 13 bases separated the two germline ends. The CDR3 sequence: CASSLEGGGSKNIQYF. The CDR3 region has the DNA TGTGCCAGCAGCTTAGAGGGAGGGGGCAGCAAAAACATTCAGTACTTC.

The chain is built from TRBV19 and TRBJ1-5; 8 nucleotides line up with TRBD1. The CDR3 spans 16 residues. The V gene's germline CDR1 is LNHDA and CDR2 SQIVND (reference sequence). With 11 bases clipped from V and 0 bases from J, the junction kept 12 bases outside the gene matches. The CDR3 DNA follows: TGTGCCGGAGGTGGACAGGGCACTTATAGCAATCAGCCCCAGCATTTT. Protein: CAGGGQGTYSNQPQHF.

This rearrangement joins TRBV7-2 to TRBJ2-1; 7 nucleotides align to TRBD2. The CDR3 extends over 16 amino acids. Germline loops: CDR1 SGHTA, CDR2 FQGNSA. Germline trimming cut 4 bases from V and 5 bases from J; bases unmatched to any gene: 11. As DNA, the CDR3 is TGTGCCAGCAGCTCAAGTAGCGGGTCACCTAACAATGAGCAGTTCTTC. This translates into CASSSSSGSPNNEQFF. Full variable domain (rest looked up from reference TRBV7-2 and TRBJ2-1): GAGVSQSPSNKVTEKGKDVELRCDPISGHTALYWYRQSLGQGLEFLIYFQGNSAPDKSGLPSDRFSAERTGGSVSTLTIQRTQQEDSAVYLCASSSSSGSPNNEQFFGPGTRLTVL.

This clonotype was seen only a few times. The rearrangement links TRBV6-6 to TRBJ2-7, with TRBD1 matching 9 bases. V dropped 2 bases and J dropped 7; count of bases not matched to a gene: 6. From germline, CDR1 is MNHNY and CDR2 SVGAGI (reference sequence). This CDR3 spans 14 amino acids. The CDR3 nucleotides are TGTGCCAGCAGTTACGATGGGACAGGGCTTGAGCAGTACTTC. It encodes CASSYDGTGLEQYF.